Each of the 25 T cell receptor beta chains below was sequenced from the same sample in a study of blood T cell repertoires in COVID-19. Measured with immunoSEQ multiplex PCR; TCRdb has only the in-frame clones, and not every one. The repertoire has 80,000 to 100,000 clones, approximately 86% of them found once; the top ten carry around 1.9%. Sequenced material: peripheral blood. Receptor source: a man between 45 and 60 years old with COVID-19, enrolled during active disease.

This rearrangement joins TRBV9 to TRBJ1-3; maybe TRBD1 (5 bases). V gave up 0 bases and J gave up 4 bases, with 8 bases separating them. Germline CDR1 SGDLS, CDR2 YYNGEE. The length of the CDR3 is 14 residues. The CDR3 region is CASSVVGAGNTIYF. The CDR3 region has the DNA TGTGCCAGCAGCGTAGTAGGGGCCGGAAACACCATATATTTT.

The chain combines TRBV2 with TRBJ2-3; D is undetermined. CDR1 SNHLY and CDR2 FYNNEI come from the germline V gene. Trimming pared 3 bases from V and 0 bases from J, leaving 10 bases between. The CDR3 totals 15 residues. CDR3 sequence (DNA): TGTGCCAGCAGTGACCCCACACGTAGCACAGATACGCAGTATTTT. Translation gives CASSDPTRSTDTQYF.

The chain employs TRBV5-1 and TRBJ2-5, with TRBD1 as a possible D gene (5 bases). The CDR3 spans 13 residues. Trimming cost V 4 bases and J 4 bases, with 11 bases left between them. Germline V lookup: CDR1 SGHRS, CDR2 YFSETQ. In nucleotides, the CDR3 is TGCGCCAGCAGCATAGGACATGTAGAGACCCAGTACTTC. This codes for CASSIGHVETQYF. Complete variable domain (other parts from reference TRBV5-1 and TRBJ2-5): KAGVTQTPRYLIKTRGQQVTLSCSPISGHRSVSWYQQTPGQGLQFLFEYFSETQRNKGNFPGRFSGRQFSNSRSEMNVSTLELGDSALYLCASSIGHVETQYFGPGTRLLVL.

This rearrangement joins TRBV30 to TRBJ1-4; D may be TRBD1 (6 bases). The ends were cut back, 8 bases at V and 7 bases at J, with 14 bases in the middle. The CDR3 is 12 residues long. Germline CDR1 is GTSNPN and CDR2 is SVGIG (reference sequence). The CDR3 loop reads CAGTGSREKLFF. As DNA, the CDR3 is TGTGCCGGAACAGGGTCCCGTGAAAAACTGTTTTTT.

This clone was seen more than once but under ten times. This same CDR3 is encoded by further DNA sequences in the sample. The chain has TRBV14 and TRBJ1-2; D is ambiguous. The CDR3 extends over 13 amino acids. CDR1 is SGHDN, CDR2 FVKESK, per germline. Trimming pared 0 bases from V and 1 base from J, leaving 3 bases between. The CDR3 nucleotides are TGTGCCAGCAGCCAAGACTATAACTATGGCTACACCTTC. Translation gives CASSQDYNYGYTF.

This chain uses TRBV10-2 with TRBJ2-3; tentative D call: TRBD2 (6 bases). Trimming left V 6 bases short and J 11 bases short, with 18 bases between. This CDR3 has 13 residues. Looked up from germline, CDR1 is WSHSY and CDR2 is SAAADI. The CDR3 protein is CASSGRRGFGQYF. The CDR3 DNA follows: TGCGCCAGCAGCGGAAGGCGGGGATTCGGGCAGTATTTT.

The CDR3 nucleotides read TGTGCCAGCACCTACTGGGGCCGTAACACCGGGGAGCTGTTTTTT. Its protein product is CASTYWGRNTGELFF. The V gene is TRBV5-4, the J gene TRBJ2-2, with D maybe TRBD1 (5 bases). This CDR3 has 15 residues. Germline assignment: CDR1 SGHNT and CDR2 YYREEE (reference sequence). V dropped 6 bases and J dropped 2 bases, with 14 bases sitting between them.

The rearrangement uses TRBV3-1 (or the pseudogene TRBV3-2) and TRBJ1-1; 8 nucleotides match TRBD1. Germline CDR1 is LGHDT and CDR2 is YNNKEL (reference sequence). V lost 5 bases, J lost 1 base, and 3 bases stayed unmatched. This CDR3 is built from 14 residues. The chain's CDR3 is CASSFGQGNTEAFF. DNA of the CDR3: TGTGCCAGCAGCTTCGGACAGGGGAACACTGAAGCTTTCTTT.

The J gene is TRBJ1-2, the V gene TRBV19; 8 bases match TRBD1. The J segment lost 4 bases and the V segment lost 6 bases, leaving 10 bases of the junction unmatched. The CDR3 runs to 15 residues. Germline-derived CDR1 and CDR2 are LNHDA and SQIVND (reference sequence). The CDR3 DNA follows: TGTGCCAGTAGGGGCGCAGGGGGCGGTATCTATGGCTACACCTTC. Translating gives CASRGAGGGIYGYTF.

The table lists this clone with a few counts. The chain recombines TRBV10-3 with TRBJ1-5; the match to TRBD1 covers 7 bases. The CDR3 spans 14 residues. Trimming removed 4 bases from V and 1 base from J; junction bases left unmatched: 1. Germline V lookup: CDR1 ENHRY, CDR2 SYGVKD. CDR3 bases: TGTGCCATCAGTGGGGGACAGAGCAATCAGCCCCAGCATTTT. Translated: CAISGGQSNQPQHF.

The rearrangement uses TRBV5-6 and TRBJ1-2, with 10 bases aligning to TRBD1. From germline, CDR1 is SGHDT and CDR2 YYEEEE. Trimming cost V 0 bases and J 2 bases; bases outside gene matches: 10. The CDR3 contains 18 residues. The CDR3 sequence: CASSLGPGTGDYNYGYTF. The CDR3 DNA reads TGTGCCAGCAGCTTGGGGCCGGGGACAGGGGACTACAACTATGGCTACACCTTC. Filled out from reference TRBV5-6 and TRBJ1-2, the complete variable domain reads DAGVTQSPTHLIKTRGQQVTLRCSPKSGHDTVSWYQQALGQGPQFIFQYYEEEERQRGNFPDRFSGHQFPNYSSELNVNALLLGDSALYLCASSLGPGTGDYNYGYTFGSGTRLTVV.

The chain carries TRBV30 and TRBJ1-3; D gene unclear. Trimming cost V 1 base and J 2 bases, with 6 bases left between them. The CDR3 contains 13 residues. Germline V gene data show CDR1 as GTSNPN and CDR2 as SVGIG (reference sequence). Written as DNA, the CDR3 is TGTGCCTGGAGTGGAGGGCCTGGAAACACCATATATTTT. Residues: CAWSGGPGNTIYF.

The chain joins TRBV10-3 to TRBJ2-1; the match to TRBD1 covers 9 bases. V lost 5 bases and J lost 5; bases outside the gene matches: 7. CDR1 ENHRY and CDR2 SYGVKD come from the germline V gene. This CDR3 region has 15 residues. The CDR3 region is CAISYGQGHNNEQFF. CDR3 DNA: TGTGCCATCAGTTACGGACAGGGGCATAACAATGAGCAGTTCTTC.

The V and J genes are TRBV18 and TRBJ1-2; D is undetermined. The CDR3 consists of 16 residues. Germline CDR1 KGHSH, CDR2 LQKENI. With 3 bases removed from V and 6 bases from J, the gap between germline ends came to 20 bases. The CDR3 reads CASSPTSGTARDGYTF. CDR3 sequence (DNA): TGTGCCAGCTCACCCACTTCGGGAACGGCGAGGGATGGCTACACCTTC.

V is TRBV4-1 and J is TRBJ1-1, with a possible D match to TRBD1 (6 bases). Germline loops: CDR1 MGHRA, CDR2 YSYEKL. This CDR3 comprises 16 residues. The V gene lost 3 bases and the J gene lost 5 bases, with 19 bases spanning the gap. CDR3 coding DNA: TGCGCCAGCAGCCATGGGAACAGGGCCTCAGGGACTGAAGCTTTCTTT. It translates to CASSHGNRASGTEAFF.

The genes are TRBV19 and TRBJ1-1; possible D gene TRBD1, 6 bases. This CDR3 contains 13 residues. Germline lookup yields CDR1 LNHDA and CDR2 SQIVND (reference sequence). V was trimmed by 1 base and J by 11 bases, leaving 14 bases between them. The CDR3 region has the DNA TGTGCCAGTAGTATAGCGGGGACAAATAGGGCTTTCTTT. This sequence encodes CASSIAGTNRAFF.

The chain joins TRBV24-1 to TRBJ1-5; TRBD1 aligns across 8 bases. The CDR3 totals 13 residues. The germline V gene has CDR1 KGHDR and CDR2 SFDVKD. With 9 bases clipped from V and 3 bases from J, the junction kept 3 bases outside the gene matches. CDR3 in DNA: TGTGCCACCTGGGACAGGCTCAATCAGCCCCAGCATTTT. It is translated as CATWDRLNQPQHF.

J is TRBJ2-3 and V is TRBV5-1, with D perhaps TRBD1 (6 bases). Trimming removed 4 bases from V and 2 bases from J, with 11 bases in between. The germline gives CDR1 SGHRS, CDR2 YFSETQ. The CDR3 runs 14 residues. In DNA form, the CDR3 reads TGCGCCAGCAGCCCAGGGGAGATCACAGATACGCAGTATTTT. Protein: CASSPGEITDTQYF.

The chain recombines TRBV4-2 with TRBJ2-7; D is possibly TRBD2 (6 bases). The CDR3 has 15 residues. V was trimmed by 2 bases and J by 0 bases, leaving 11 bases between them. In germline, CDR1 is LGHNA, CDR2 YNFKEQ. The CDR3 loop is CASSQRLGSSYEQYF. CDR3 DNA: TGTGCCAGCAGCCAAAGACTAGGAAGCTCCTACGAGCAGTACTTC.

This rearrangement joins TRBV7-6 to TRBJ2-1, with a tentative D call TRBD2 (6 bases). The CDR3 runs to 16 residues. From germline, CDR1 is SGHVS and CDR2 FNYEAQ. Trimming stripped 0 bases from V and 9 bases from J, with 18 bases between. DNA of the CDR3: TGTGCCAGCAGCTTAGCGGGGGGTCGAGGGGTCGGTGAGCAGTTCTTC. This encodes CASSLAGGRGVGEQFF.

The rearrangement joins TRBV10-3 to TRBJ1-2, with 7 bases lining up with TRBD1. The germline gives CDR1 ENHRY, CDR2 SYGVKD. J was trimmed by 2 bases and V by 7 bases; bases with no gene match: 13. CDR3 length: 16 residues. In nucleotides, the CDR3 is TGTGCCATCAACTCGGCAGGGGGATTCCCCAACTATGGCTACACCTTC. As protein: CAINSAGGFPNYGYTF.

V gene TRBV6-2 or TRBV6-3 combines with J gene TRBJ1-4; no definite D call. V was shortened by 0 bases and J by 7 bases, with 9 bases between the two germline ends. This CDR3 spans 14 amino acids. The V gene's germline CDR1 is MNHEY and CDR2 SVGEGT. CDR3 sequence: CASSYSSSSEKLFF. DNA for the CDR3: TGTGCCAGCAGTTACTCGAGTAGTAGTGAAAAACTGTTTTTT.

The V call is TRBV4-3, the J call TRBJ2-1; 7 bases match TRBD2. Germline V gene lookup returns CDR1 LGHNA and CDR2 YSLEER. V lost 0 bases, J lost 2 bases, and 7 bases stayed unmatched. The CDR3 is 17 residues long. The CDR3, as DNA: TGCGCCAGCAGCCAAGAGGGGGGGGGAGCAGCCTACAATGAGCAGTTCTTC. As protein: CASSQEGGGAAYNEQFF.

This chain uses TRBV27 with TRBJ1-5; D is undetermined. CDR3 length equals 14 residues. Per germline, CDR1 MNHEY and CDR2 SMNVEV (reference sequence). Trimming pared 3 bases from V and 0 bases from J, leaving 6 bases between. CDR3 sequence reads: CASSFSDSNQPQHF. The CDR3 nucleotides are TGTGCCAGCAGTTTCTCAGATAGCAATCAGCCCCAGCATTTT.

The V gene is TRBV19, the J gene TRBJ2-3, with TRBD2 matching 9 bases. Germline V gives CDR1 LNHDA, CDR2 SQIVND (reference sequence). The junction had 3 bases not matched to a gene; V was cut back by 4 bases and J by 1 base. The CDR3 sequence is 15 residues long. CDR3 DNA sequence: TGTGCCAGTAGTACCCGACTAGCGGGCACAGATACGCAGTATTTT. Its protein product is CASSTRLAGTDTQYF.